Listed here are 28 T cell receptor beta chains from one sample, sequenced in a study of T cells in Graves' hyperthyroidism and ophthalmopathy. Amplification yielded TCR beta CDR3 regions, with RNA transcripts as the source. An initial round of RT-PCR targeting the TCR CDR3 relied on the HTBI primer set. TCRdb reprocessed the multiplex PCR reads with MiXCR, giving one entry per CDR3 protein. This repertoire shows 500,000 to 600,000 distinct CDR3 sequences, about 45% found once; its top ten account for roughly 20%. Sequences were obtained from peripheral blood or thyroid tissue (not recorded which). These receptors came from an adult woman with Graves' disease, either hyperthyroidism or ophthalmopathy (not recorded which).

This clonotype was detected only once. V gene TRBV29-1 combines with J gene TRBJ2-2; the match to TRBD1 covers 9 bases. This CDR3 has 14 amino acids. The J segment lost 3 bases and the V segment lost 7 bases, leaving 6 bases of the junction unmatched. Germline V lookup: CDR1 SQVTM, CDR2 ANQGSEA. The CDR3 bases are TGCAGCGCTAGCCGGACAGGGGACACCGGGGAGCTGTTTTTT. It is translated as CSASRTGDTGELFF.

This chain links TRBV28 with TRBJ1-3; the D is unclear. The V gene's germline CDR1 is MDHEN and CDR2 SYDVKM. This CDR3 contains 16 residues. Trimming cost V 8 bases and J 1 base, with 18 bases left between them. The CDR3 DNA reads TGTGCCAGCGCCCCGCGGGATTTTAAGTCTGGAAACACCATATATTTT. Encoded protein: CASAPRDFKSGNTIYF.

This rearrangement joins TRBV25-1 to TRBJ2-5, with 9 nucleotides matching TRBD2. The CDR3 is made up of 16 amino acids. Germline V gene lookup returns CDR1 MGHDK and CDR2 SYGVNS. J lost 5 bases, V lost 5 bases, and 12 bases had no gene match. The CDR3 here is CASSSLLAGARETQYF. The CDR3, as DNA: TGTGCCAGCAGTTCACTATTAGCGGGAGCCCGCGAGACCCAGTACTTC.

The chain recombines TRBV11-3 with TRBJ1-2; tentative D call: TRBD1 (5 bases). CDR3 length: 14 residues. The V gene lost 5 bases and the J gene lost 2 bases, with 12 bases spanning the gap. CDR1 SGHNT and CDR2 YENEEA come from the germline V gene. The CDR3 loop reads CASSRWGSNYGYTF. CDR3 DNA: TGTGCCAGCAGCCGATGGGGGTCCAACTATGGCTACACCTTC.

The rearrangement joins TRBV9 to TRBJ1-1; D is unresolved. Trimming shortened V by 4 bases and J by 2 bases, and 12 bases separated the two germline ends. CDR1 and CDR2 (germline): SGDLS, YYNGEE. The CDR3 contains 14 residues. CDR3 sequence (DNA): TGTGCCAGCAGCAAGAGAGGCGGAAACACTGAAGCTTTCTTT. Its protein is CASSKRGGNTEAFF.

CDR3 sequence reads: CASSLIGRTGGGKLFF. In DNA, the CDR3 is TGCGCCAGCAGCTTGATCGGACGGACAGGGGGCGGAAAACTGTTTTTT. The J gene is TRBJ1-4, the V gene TRBV5-1; TRBD1 agrees at 11 bases. The CDR3 totals 16 residues. Germline V CDR1 and CDR2: SGHRS, YFSETQ. J was trimmed by 10 bases and V by 1 base; bases with no gene match: 9.

This clonotype was recorded at least ten times. This chain links TRBV7-3 with TRBJ2-2; D not certain. Germline V gene lookup returns CDR1 SGHTA and CDR2 FQGTGA. The CDR3 runs to 16 residues. The ends were cut back, 1 base at V and 3 bases at J, with 12 bases in the middle. The CDR3 reads CASSLMGLSYTGELFF. Here the CDR3 DNA reads TGTGCCAGCAGCTTAATGGGTCTATCTTACACCGGGGAGCTGTTTTTT.

In this sample, this clonotype turned up many times. V and J are TRBV20-1 and TRBJ1-5; D is possibly TRBD1 (5 bases). Trimming pared 1 base from V and 3 bases from J, leaving 7 bases between. This CDR3 contains 13 residues. Per the germline V gene, CDR1 is DFQATT and CDR2 is SNEGSKA (reference sequence). CDR3 DNA sequence: TGCAGTGCTAGAGGGGACGACAATCAGCCCCAGCATTTT. Encoded protein: CSARGDDNQPQHF.

This chain joins TRBV2 and TRBJ1-6; D remains unclear. The germline V and J ends were trimmed by 0 bases and 0 bases, with 9 bases remaining between them. The CDR3 sequence is 17 residues long. Germline V lookup: CDR1 SNHLY, CDR2 FYNNEI. The CDR3 nucleotides read TGTGCCAGCAGTGAAGCGCTTCGGAGCTCCTATAATTCACCCCTCCACTTT. Its protein is CASSEALRSSYNSPLHF.

Note on this clonotype: The conserved closing phenylalanine or tryptophan is absent in this CDR3, likely reflecting a read error. It is unclear where the CDR3 begins or ends on the DNA, so no DNA is shown, and the CDR3 is as TCRdb lists it. The chain couples TRBV7-9 to TRBJ1-3; no check of the table's D call, TRBD1, against the DNA was made. The CDR3 is 11 amino acids in total, end residues counted. Germline V gives CDR1 SEHNR, CDR2 FQNEAQ (reference sequence). This CDR3 reads CASSPRSGGSP.

The CDR3 sequence is CAISGSPGQGQPQHF. As DNA, the CDR3 is TGTGCCATCAGTGGATCACCGGGACAGGGGCAGCCCCAGCATTTT. The chain recombines TRBV10-3 with TRBJ1-5; 10 bases are a match to TRBD1. The CDR3 extends over 15 amino acids. Germline lookup yields CDR1 ENHRY and CDR2 SYGVKD. V lost 4 bases, J lost 7 bases, and 7 bases stayed unmatched.

This clonotype was found many times. The chain has TRBV14 and TRBJ2-5; D unresolved. This CDR3 region has 13 residues. V was cut by 0 bases and J by 6 bases, with 8 bases left in between. Germline lookup yields CDR1 SGHDN and CDR2 FVKESK. CDR3 DNA sequence: TGTGCCAGCAGCCAAGATAATACCCAGACCCAGTACTTC. This codes for CASSQDNTQTQYF. Drawing the rest from reference TRBV14 and TRBJ2-5, the complete variable domain is EAGVTQFPSHSVIEKGQTVTLRCDPISGHDNLYWYRRVMGKEIKFLLHFVKESKQDESGMPNNRFLAERTGGTYSTLKVQPAELEDSGVYFCASSQDNTQTQYFGPGTRLLVL.

The chain employs TRBV7-8 and TRBJ2-1; tentative D call: TRBD1 (5 bases). The germline V gene encodes CDR1 SGHVS and CDR2 FQNEAQ. Trimming shortened V by 3 bases and J by 6 bases, and 9 bases separated the two germline ends. The CDR3 has 13 amino acids. In DNA form, the CDR3 reads TGTGCCAGCAGCTTTTTTAGGGGCAATGAGCAGTTCTTC. It is translated as CASSFFRGNEQFF.

In this sample, this clonotype turned up many times. In DNA form, the CDR3 reads TGTGCCAGCAGCCAGCCGGGACTAGCGGTTTACGAGCAGTACTTC. Protein product: CASSQPGLAVYEQYF. The genes are TRBV7-9 and TRBJ2-7; 11 nucleotides align to TRBD2. This CDR3 is built from 15 residues. Germline CDR1 reads SEHNR; CDR2 reads FQNEAQ (reference sequence). With V trimmed by 5 bases and J by 4 bases, 7 bases remained unmatched.

Concerning this clonotype itself: A much more abundant neighbour one base away suggests this may be a read error. The chain uses TRBV9 and TRBJ2-7; D gene unclear. The germline V gene has CDR1 SGDLS and CDR2 YYNGEE. The CDR3 has 14 residues. The CDR3 DNA reads as TGTGACAGCAGCCCGAGACCGGAGTCCTACGAGCAGTACTTC. Amino acids: CDSSPRPESYEQYF.

The chain recombines TRBV2 with TRBJ2-6, with D possibly TRBD1 on 5 matching bases. V lost 6 bases to trimming and J lost 0 bases, with 9 bases between them. Germline V gene lookup returns CDR1 SNHLY and CDR2 FYNNEI. The CDR3 length is 15 residues. CDR3 region: CASRLQVSGANVLTF. DNA of the CDR3: TGTGCCAGCAGGCTACAGGTCTCTGGGGCCAACGTCCTGACTTTC. The full variable domain, in which reference TRBV2 and TRBJ2-6 provide the parts outside the CDR3, is EPEVTQTPSHQVTQMGQEVILRCVPISNHLYFYWYRQILGQKVEFLVSFYNNEISEKSEIFDDQFSVERPDGSNFTLKIRSTKLEDSAMYFCASRLQVSGANVLTFGAGSRLTVL.

This chain joins TRBV20-1 and TRBJ1-4; D is unclear. Trimming took off 6 bases at V and 0 bases at J, with 8 bases between the two ends. CDR1 and CDR2 from the germline V gene are DFQATT and SNEGSKA (reference sequence). This CDR3 has 13 residues. The DNA for the CDR3 is TGCAGTGCCAGGTGGTCAACTAATGAAAAACTGTTTTTT. Protein sequence: CSARWSTNEKLFF.

This clonotype was counted only a few times. The V call is TRBV29-1, the J call TRBJ1-5; D might be TRBD1 (5 bases). The CDR3 covers 12 residues. V was pared by 7 bases and J by 4 bases, with 11 bases between. Germline CDR1 SQVTM, CDR2 ANQGSEA. The CDR3 reads CSDGAENQPQHF. CDR3 sequence (DNA): TGCAGCGACGGGGCAGAGAATCAGCCCCAGCATTTT.

The table lists this clonotype with many counts. This sequence joins TRBV10-3 and TRBJ2-7; D is possibly TRBD1 or TRBD2 (5 bases each). CDR1 ENHRY and CDR2 SYGVKD come from the germline V gene. The CDR3 runs to 14 residues. V shed 0 bases and J shed 4 bases, with 10 bases lying between them. The CDR3 nucleotides read TGTGCCATCAGTGAGTCCCGGGGCGGGTACGAGCAGTACTTC. Translated, it gives CAISESRGGYEQYF.

This clonotype came up many times. This rearrangement joins TRBV6-1 to TRBJ1-5; possibly TRBD1 for D (5 bases). The CDR3 has 15 amino acids. V was cut by 6 bases and J by 7 bases, with 19 bases left in between. Germline CDR1 reads MNHNS; CDR2 reads SASEGT. For the CDR3, the DNA is TGTGCCAGCAGGTTATTCAGCTTTCAGGGACAGCCCCAGCATTTT. Encoded protein: CASRLFSFQGQPQHF.

J is TRBJ2-5 and V is TRBV11-3; D is tentatively TRBD1 or TRBD2 (5 bases each). This CDR3 has 15 amino acids. CDR1 SGHNT and CDR2 YENEEA come from the germline V gene. V lost 5 bases to trimming and J lost 1 base, with 14 bases between them. The CDR3 DNA sequence: TGTGCCAGCAGCCCCACCGGGGCCAGCCAAGAGACCCAGTACTTC. This gives the protein CASSPTGASQETQYF. Using reference TRBV11-3 and TRBJ2-5 for the parts outside the CDR3, the full variable domain is EAGVVQSPRYKIIEKKQPVAFWCNPISGHNTLYWYLQNLGQGPELLIRYENEEAVDDSQLPKDRFSAERLKGVDSTLKIQPAELGDSAVYLCASSPTGASQETQYFGPGTRLLVL.

This clonotype has ten or more counts. The V gene is TRBV19, the J gene TRBJ1-5, with TRBD1 as a possible D gene (5 bases). This CDR3 is built from 15 residues. CDR1 LNHDA and CDR2 SQIVND come from the germline V gene (reference sequence). V was cut by 3 bases and J by 4 bases, with 13 bases left in between. The CDR3 spells CASSIRDEGNQPQHF. In DNA form, the CDR3 reads TGTGCCAGTAGTATCCGGGACGAGGGGAATCAGCCCCAGCATTTT. Looking up the rest from reference TRBV19 and TRBJ1-5 gives the full variable domain: DGGITQSPKYLFRKEGQNVTLSCEQNLNHDAMYWYRQDPGQGLRLIYYSQIVNDFQKGDIAEGYSVSREKKESFPLTVTSAQKNPTAFYLCASSIRDEGNQPQHFGDGTRLSIL.

This clonotype was found once. One end of the junction varies from germline; a read error may be responsible. The genes are TRBV10-3 and TRBJ1-6, with no clear D. The CDR3 is 14 amino acids. Germline lookup yields CDR1 ENHRY and CDR2 SYGVKD. This chain's CDR3 is CASSEDLARSPLHF. CDR3 DNA: TGTGCCAGCAGTGAGGACCTGGCTCGGTCACCCCTCCACTTT.

The V and J genes are TRBV25-1 and TRBJ1-3, with TRBD1 matching 10 bases. Germline values: CDR1 MGHDK, CDR2 SYGVNS. Unmatched junction bases numbered 4, after V lost 5 bases and J lost 0 bases. CDR3 length: 16 residues. The DNA of the CDR3 is TGTGCCAGCAGTAACTGGGACAGGGGCTCTGGAAACACCATATATTTT. Protein sequence: CASSNWDRGSGNTIYF.

This clonotype was observed many times. The V and J genes are TRBV4-2 and TRBJ1-6; D is ambiguous. Trimming shortened V by 0 bases and J by 8 bases, and 14 bases separated the two germline ends. The CDR3 extends over 16 amino acids. Germline assignment: CDR1 LGHNA and CDR2 YNFKEQ. DNA of the CDR3: TGTGCCAGCAGCCAAGAATCGGTCAATTCTTATTCACCCCTCCACTTT. Translation: CASSQESVNSYSPLHF.

V and J are TRBV18 and TRBJ2-5; the D gene is possibly TRBD2 (5 bases). The CDR3 totals 10 residues. The V and J ends lost 6 bases and 11 bases respectively, with 10 bases between them. The germline CDR1 and CDR2 sequences are KGHSH and LQKENI. CDR3 sequence: CASSEERQYF. CDR3 sequence (DNA): TGTGCCAGCTCGGAGGAGAGACAGTACTTC.

The chain carries TRBV12-3 or TRBV12-4 and TRBJ1-2, with a weak D call TRBD1 (5 bases). The CDR3 length is 16 residues. V lost 4 bases and J 8 bases, leaving 23 bases between the germline ends. Here the CDR3 reads CASSWPVGEIDGGYTF. CDR3 sequence (DNA): TGTGCCAGCAGTTGGCCCGTGGGGGAGATTGATGGAGGCTACACCTTC.

This clonotype was recorded only once. The chain links TRBV29-1 to TRBJ1-1; possible D gene TRBD1, 6 bases. CDR3 length: 12 amino acids. Germline assignment: CDR1 SQVTM and CDR2 ANQGSEA. Between the trimmed V and J ends, which lost 3 bases and 6 bases, there was a span of 11 bases. Here the CDR3 reads CSVEDRRPEAFF. The CDR3 DNA reads as TGCAGCGTTGAGGACAGACGACCTGAAGCTTTCTTT.